One sample yielded the 28 T cell receptor beta chains listed below, sequenced in a study of identical twins. TCRdb itself ran the 5' RACE reads through MiXCR, one entry per CDR3 protein. The sample includes fewer than 650,000 distinct CDR3 sequences, around 9.6% of them seen just once. This sample also belongs to another study, concerning yellow fever vaccine responses in identical twins.

The sample consisted of PBMCs. All receptors derive from a young woman in good health.

The chain couples TRBV12-3 or TRBV12-4 to TRBJ1-5, with D possibly matching TRBD1 (5 bases). CDR3 length: 14 residues. V was cut by 8 bases and J by 4 bases, with 15 bases left in between. DNA for the CDR3: TGTGCCAGCGACCGACAGCTCACTAATCAGCCCCAGCATTTT. It specifies CASDRQLTNQPQHF.

The rearrangement uses TRBV3-1 and TRBJ2-7; TRBD2 aligns across 12 bases. Germline-derived CDR1 and CDR2 are LGHDT and YNNKEL (reference sequence). The trim removed 4 bases at V and 5 bases at J, leaving 6 bases unmatched. The CDR3 is 15 residues long. The CDR3 DNA is TGTGCCAGCAGCCGACCGGGACTAGCGGGCCACGAGCAGTACTTC. The encoded protein is CASSRPGLAGHEQYF.

The J gene is TRBJ2-2, the V gene TRBV5-1; D is unclear. Germline-derived CDR1 and CDR2 are SGHRS and YFSETQ. This CDR3 region has 14 residues. V shed 3 bases and J shed 6 bases, with 12 bases lying between them. CDR3 coding DNA: TGCGCCAGCAGCTCGAACTTGGTGGCCGGGGAGCTGTTTTTT. Its translation: CASSSNLVAGELFF. Variable domain in full (rest from reference TRBV5-1 and TRBJ2-2): KAGVTQTPRYLIKTRGQQVTLSCSPISGHRSVSWYQQTPGQGLQFLFEYFSETQRNKGNFPGRFSGRQFSNSRSEMNVSTLELGDSALYLCASSSNLVAGELFFGEGSRLTVL.

This clonotype was counted a few times. This chain connects TRBV6-5 to TRBJ2-1; 11 bases agree with TRBD2. CDR3 length: 16 amino acids. Germline CDR1 reads MNHEY; CDR2 reads SVGAGI. V lost 0 bases, J lost 6 bases, and 4 bases stayed unmatched. The CDR3 DNA follows: TGTGCCAGCAGTTACTCGACTAGCGGGATAGGCAATGAGCAGTTCTTC. Amino acids: CASSYSTSGIGNEQFF.

The CDR3 bases are TGTGCCAGCTCTCCTAGGAGAGGGGGCGAAGAGACCCAGTACTTC. Protein product: CASSPRRGGEETQYF. This chain joins TRBV28 and TRBJ2-5, with 7 nucleotides matching TRBD1. CDR3 size: 15 residues. The trim removed 8 bases at V and 3 bases at J, leaving 12 bases unmatched. Looked up from germline, CDR1 is MDHEN and CDR2 is SYDVKM.

This clonotype was observed many times. This chain links TRBV12-3 or TRBV12-4 with TRBJ1-2; the D gene is possibly TRBD1 (5 bases). This CDR3 has 14 residues. Trimming left V 4 bases short and J 4 bases short, with 13 bases between. The CDR3 loop reads CASSYTDSAYGYTF. DNA for the CDR3: TGTGCCAGCAGTTACACAGACAGTGCCTATGGCTACACCTTC.

The chain combines TRBV14 with TRBJ2-5; D is possibly TRBD2 (5 bases). The CDR3 sequence is 16 residues long. The germline CDR1 and CDR2 sequences are SGHDN and FVKESK. V shed 0 bases and J shed 3 bases, with 14 bases lying between them. The CDR3 loop reads CASSQDQRAREETQYF. DNA of the CDR3: TGTGCCAGCAGCCAAGATCAGAGGGCCCGGGAAGAGACCCAGTACTTC.

This clonotype was found many times. The chain links TRBV28 to TRBJ2-3; D possibly corresponds to TRBD2 (5 bases). The CDR3 extends over 15 amino acids. V lost 4 bases and J 2 bases, leaving 13 bases between the germline ends. The germline V gene encodes CDR1 MDHEN and CDR2 SYDVKM. CDR3 residues: CASSYTRKLTDTQYF. In nucleotides, the CDR3 is TGTGCCAGCAGTTATACTAGAAAACTCACAGATACGCAGTATTTT. Complete variable domain (other parts from reference TRBV28 and TRBJ2-3): DVKVTQSSRYLVKRTGEKVFLECVQDMDHENMFWYRQDPGLGLRLIYFSYDVKMKEKGDIPEGYSVSREKKERFSLILESASTNQTSMYLCASSYTRKLTDTQYFGPGTRLTVL.

This clonotype was observed a few times. The chain is built from TRBV6-2 or TRBV6-3 and TRBJ2-7; TRBD2 might be the D (6 bases). From germline, CDR1 is MNHEY and CDR2 SVGEGT. The CDR3 spans 19 residues. V lost 2 bases to trimming and J lost 2 bases, with 25 bases between them. The CDR3 nucleotides read TGTGCCAGCAGTTACCCAGAACAGGCGGGACTTCTTTTAGCCTACGAGCAGTACTTC. Amino acid sequence: CASSYPEQAGLLLAYEQYF.

This clonotype was counted a few times. The V and J genes are TRBV12-3 or TRBV12-4 and TRBJ2-7; weak D call: TRBD1 (6 bases). Trimming pared 7 bases from V and 1 base from J, leaving 14 bases between. This CDR3 region has 14 residues. Written as DNA, the CDR3 is TGTGCCAGCAACCCGGGACACTCTTCCTACGAGCAGTACTTC. Translated: CASNPGHSSYEQYF.

The chain links TRBV2 to TRBJ1-6; 8 bases are a match to TRBD1. Germline-derived CDR1 and CDR2 are SNHLY and FYNNEI. J gave up 9 bases and V 10 bases, and 11 bases lay outside the gene matches. The CDR3 contains 14 residues. The CDR3 region is CATLQDRGGSPLHF. CDR3 coding DNA: TGTGCCACCCTACAAGACAGGGGAGGTTCACCCCTCCACTTT.

This clonotype was picked up a small number of times. The V and J genes are TRBV5-1 and TRBJ2-3; possible D gene TRBD2, 6 bases. This CDR3 is built from 16 residues. Germline CDR1 is SGHRS and CDR2 is YFSETQ. Trimming left V 3 bases short and J 2 bases short, with 16 bases between. In DNA, the CDR3 is TGCGCCAGCAGCTCTGGGACTTCTCCTTTCACAGATACGCAGTATTTT. Translation gives CASSSGTSPFTDTQYF. Full variable domain (rest looked up from reference TRBV5-1 and TRBJ2-3): KAGVTQTPRYLIKTRGQQVTLSCSPISGHRSVSWYQQTPGQGLQFLFEYFSETQRNKGNFPGRFSGRQFSNSRSEMNVSTLELGDSALYLCASSSGTSPFTDTQYFGPGTRLTVL.

This chain uses TRBV14 with TRBJ2-2; TRBD1 aligns across 8 bases. CDR3 size: 14 residues. Unmatched junction bases numbered 5, after V lost 4 bases and J lost 7 bases. The germline V gene has CDR1 SGHDN and CDR2 FVKESK. CDR3 residues: CASSRDRSGGELFF. As DNA, the CDR3 is TGTGCCAGCAGCCGGGACAGGTCGGGCGGGGAGCTGTTTTTT. The entire variable domain, with the rest obtained from reference TRBV14 and TRBJ2-2, is as follows: EAGVTQFPSHSVIEKGQTVTLRCDPISGHDNLYWYRRVMGKEIKFLLHFVKESKQDESGMPNNRFLAERTGGTYSTLKVQPAELEDSGVYFCASSRDRSGGELFFGEGSRLTVL.

This clonotype was recorded many times. The rearrangement joins TRBV2 to TRBJ2-7, with D unresolved. CDR3 length equals 13 residues. Trimming pared 6 bases from V and 2 bases from J, leaving 11 bases between. Germline-derived CDR1 and CDR2 are SNHLY and FYNNEI. The CDR3 DNA follows: TGTGCCAGCAGAGGGAACGTTGCCTACGAGCAGTACTTC. Translating gives CASRGNVAYEQYF.

This sequence joins TRBV7-2 and TRBJ2-3; D is possibly TRBD1 or TRBD2 (5 bases each). Trimming left V 4 bases short and J 2 bases short, with 13 bases between. The CDR3 spans 15 residues. Germline V CDR1 and CDR2: SGHTA, FQGNSA. The CDR3 reads CASSYSGTDTDTQYF. The DNA for the CDR3 is TGTGCCAGCAGCTACTCCGGGACGGACACAGATACGCAGTATTTT.

This clonotype was detected many times. This chain joins TRBV6-1 and TRBJ1-6, with 10 bases lining up with TRBD1. CDR1 is MNHNS and CDR2 is SASEGT in the germline V gene. This CDR3 comprises 14 residues. V gave up 5 bases and J gave up 7 bases; unmatched junction bases: 2. CDR3: CASSPGQGNSPLHF. DNA of the CDR3: TGTGCCAGCAGTCCGGGACAGGGGAATTCACCCCTCCACTTT.

V gene TRBV7-2 combines with J gene TRBJ2-3, with a possible D match to TRBD2 (5 bases). Trimming took off 6 bases at V and 7 bases at J, with 11 bases between the two ends. The germline V gene encodes CDR1 SGHTA and CDR2 FQGNSA. CDR3 length: 12 amino acids. The CDR3 protein is CASSSDYNTQYF. The CDR3, as DNA: TGTGCCAGCAGTTCCGACTACAATACGCAGTATTTT. The full variable domain, completed using reference TRBV7-2 and TRBJ2-3, is GAGVSQSPSNKVTEKGKDVELRCDPISGHTALYWYRQSLGQGLEFLIYFQGNSAPDKSGLPSDRFSAERTGGSVSTLTIQRTQQEDSAVYLCASSSDYNTQYFGPGTRLTVL.

The genes are TRBV7-9 and TRBJ2-7; D may correspond to TRBD1 or TRBD2 (5 bases each). This CDR3 is 13 amino acids long. The V end was cut by 5 bases, the J end by 6 bases, with 14 bases between. The V gene's germline CDR1 is SEHNR and CDR2 FQNEAQ (reference sequence). Written as DNA, the CDR3 is TGTGCCAGCAGCCGCGGACGGGGCGCCGAGCAGTACTTC. Protein sequence: CASSRGRGAEQYF. Looking up the rest from reference TRBV7-9 and TRBJ2-7 gives the full variable domain: DTGVSQNPRHKITKRGQNVTFRCDPISEHNRLYWYRQTLGQGPEFLTYFQNEAQLEKSRLLSDRFSAERPKGSFSTLEIQRTEQGDSAMYLCASSRGRGAEQYFGPGTRLTVT.

This clonotype showed up just a few times. The V call is TRBV7-8, the J call TRBJ2-7; 10 bases agree with TRBD2. This CDR3 region has 16 residues. After removal of 1 base from V and 0 bases from J, the junction contained 3 bases not matched to a gene. Germline CDR1 and CDR2: SGHVS and FQNEAQ. As DNA, the CDR3 is TGTGCCAGCAGCTTAGATCTAGCGGGAGTCTCCTACGAGCAGTACTTC. Amino acids: CASSLDLAGVSYEQYF.

This clonotype was seen ten or more times. The CDR3 DNA reads as TGCGCCAGCAGCTTGGAGGGACCCCCCCTAGATGAGCAGTTCTTC. This encodes CASSLEGPPLDEQFF. The V gene is TRBV5-1, the J gene TRBJ2-1; perhaps D is TRBD1 or TRBD2 (5 bases each). Looked up from germline, CDR1 is SGHRS and CDR2 is YFSETQ. The ends were cut back, 0 bases at V and 8 bases at J, with 15 bases in the middle. The CDR3 is 15 residues long.

This clonotype was detected a few times. The gene calls are TRBV6-1 and TRBJ2-1; 13 nucleotides align to TRBD2. The germline CDR1 and CDR2 sequences are MNHNS and SASEGT. Trimming took 3 bases from V and 6 from J; bases not matched to a gene: 2. This CDR3 spans 15 amino acids. CDR3 region: CASSETSGGRNEQFF. DNA for the CDR3: TGTGCCAGCAGTGAGACTAGCGGGGGGCGCAATGAGCAGTTCTTC.

In this sample, this clonotype turned up many times. The DNA is left out, because the CDR3 cannot be placed on it with certainty; the CDR3 is given as TCRdb lists it. This chain links TRBV21-1 with TRBJ1-5. TRBV21-1 is flagged as a pseudogene. The CDR3 is 15 amino acids in total, end residues counted. Here the CDR3 reads CASSKVGSGNQPQHF.

This clonotype was detected a few times. The chain couples TRBV28 to TRBJ2-2; no reliable D call. This CDR3 region has 14 residues. The germline V gene encodes CDR1 MDHEN and CDR2 SYDVKM. With 6 bases removed from V and 2 bases from J, the gap between germline ends came to 10 bases. CDR3 nucleotide sequence: TGTGCCAGCAGCGCTTGGGGAAACACCGGGGAGCTGTTTTTT. It codes for CASSAWGNTGELFF.

The chain couples TRBV4-3 to TRBJ2-1; 11 bases align to TRBD2. CDR1 is LGHNA, CDR2 YSLEER, per germline. The CDR3 length is 16 residues. The J segment lost 6 bases and the V segment lost 1 base, leaving 5 bases of the junction unmatched. The CDR3 here is CASSQGASGRLNEQFF. The CDR3 DNA is TGCGCCAGCAGCCAAGGAGCTAGCGGGAGGCTCAATGAGCAGTTCTTC.

This clonotype was seen many times. V and J are TRBV7-2 and TRBJ2-2; D perhaps matches TRBD2 (6 bases). Trimming pared 6 bases from V and 4 bases from J, leaving 15 bases between. The CDR3 is 15 residues long. The V gene's germline CDR1 is SGHTA and CDR2 FQGNSA. CDR3 region: CASSPAAGLTGELFF. For the CDR3, the DNA is TGTGCCAGCAGTCCTGCCGCGGGGCTCACCGGGGAGCTGTTTTTT.

At least ten counts were recorded for this clonotype. V is TRBV24-1 and J is TRBJ2-3, with 9 bases that match TRBD1. This CDR3 spans 16 amino acids. The trim removed 2 bases at V and 7 bases at J, leaving 9 bases unmatched. Germline V gene data show CDR1 as KGHDR and CDR2 as SFDVKD. The CDR3 region is CATSDSWDRAGNTQYF. The CDR3 region has the DNA TGTGCCACCAGTGATTCCTGGGACAGGGCGGGGAATACGCAGTATTTT.

This clonotype has just a few counts. The CDR3, as DNA: TGTGCCAGCAGCTCGACTTGGGGACTCACCCCCCAAGAGACCCAGTACTTC. This translates into CASSSTWGLTPQETQYF. The chain combines TRBV5-8 with TRBJ2-5; tentatively, D is TRBD2 (6 bases). V lost 3 bases and J 1 base, leaving 19 bases between the germline ends. The CDR3 contains 17 residues. CDR1 and CDR2 from the germline V gene are SGHTS and YDEGEE.

The sample holds many counts of this clonotype. V and J are TRBV20-1 and TRBJ1-2; D unclear. The germline V and J ends were trimmed by 7 bases and 1 base, with 10 bases remaining between them. The germline V gene has CDR1 DFQATT and CDR2 SNEGSKA (reference sequence). This CDR3 contains 12 residues. The CDR3 region is CSVWGGNYGYTF. The CDR3 DNA follows: TGCAGTGTCTGGGGAGGTAACTATGGCTACACCTTC.